The rows below give T cell receptor beta chains drawn from one sample of a study of shared clonotypes between healthy human individuals. Only in-frame clones appear in the TCRdb table, and some are missing; sequencing was by immunoSEQ multiplex PCR. The sample lists over 800,000 clones; 80% to 95% were seen once. Sequencing was done on a sample of naive CD8+ T cells sorted from blood. The receptors stem from a man aged 25-40 years in good health. The CDR3 runs from the conserved cysteine through the conserved F or W. A D gene is named only where the DNA matches it firmly. Some rows mark clone size as missing; the rest say once, few, many or name a class of expanded clone.

clone_size: few
v_call: TRBV15
d_call: TRBD1
j_call: TRBJ2-7
cdr3_aa: CATSRQGPTYEQYF
cdr3_nt: TGTGCCACCAGCCGACAGGGACCCACCTACGAGCAGTACTTC

clone_size: -
v_call: TRBV29-1
d_call: -
j_call: TRBJ2-7
cdr3_aa: CSAGYGYEQYF
cdr3_nt: TGCAGCGCCGGGTATGGCTACGAGCAGTACTTC

clone_size: -
v_call: TRBV27
d_call: -
j_call: TRBJ2-1
cdr3_aa: CASSLFNGPYNEQFF
cdr3_nt: TGTGCCAGCAGTTTATTCAACGGACCGTACAATGAGCAGTTCTTC

clone_size: few
v_call: TRBV25-1
d_call: -
j_call: TRBJ2-7
cdr3_aa: CASSPGAGEQYF
cdr3_nt: TGTGCCAGCAGTCCGGGGGCGGGTGAGCAGTACTTC

clone_size: -
v_call: TRBV9
d_call: TRBD2
j_call: TRBJ2-1
cdr3_aa: CASSSASGIVSNEQFF
cdr3_nt: TGTGCCAGCTCCTCCGCTAGCGGGATAGTCTCCAATGAGCAGTTCTTC

clone_size: -
v_call: TRBV4-1
d_call: -
j_call: TRBJ1-1
cdr3_aa: CASSQGSSGRVQEAFF
cdr3_nt: TGCGCCAGCAGCCAGGGATCATCGGGACGGGTACAGGAAGCTTTCTTT

clone_size: -
v_call: TRBV9
d_call: TRBD2
j_call: TRBJ2-5
cdr3_aa: CASSDGSGTETQYF
cdr3_nt: TGTGCCAGCAGCGACGGTAGCGGGACCGAGACCCAGTACTTC

clone_size: -
v_call: TRBV29-1
d_call: -
j_call: TRBJ1-2
cdr3_aa: CSVEDYGGIANYGYTF
cdr3_nt: TGCAGCGTTGAAGATTATGGAGGAATTGCTAACTATGGCTACACCTTC

clone_size: -
v_call: TRBV7-6
d_call: TRBD2
j_call: TRBJ2-7
cdr3_aa: CASSMSAGGGYEQYF
cdr3_nt: TGTGCCAGCAGTATGTCGGCGGGGGGCGGCTACGAGCAGTACTTC

clone_size: -
v_call: TRBV29-1
d_call: -
j_call: TRBJ2-5
cdr3_aa: CSVESIQEETQYF
cdr3_nt: TGCAGCGTTGAATCCATTCAAGAGGAGACCCAGTACTTC

clone_size: -
v_call: TRBV27
d_call: -
j_call: TRBJ2-7
cdr3_aa: CASSPRIPYEQYF
cdr3_nt: TGTGCCAGCAGTCCTAGGATCCCATACGAGCAGTACTTC

clone_size: -
v_call: TRBV30
d_call: -
j_call: TRBJ2-1
cdr3_aa: CAWSVGIGYNEQFF
cdr3_nt: TGTGCCTGGAGTGTGGGAATTGGCTACAATGAGCAGTTCTTC

clone_size: few
v_call: TRBV27
d_call: TRBD2
j_call: TRBJ2-7
cdr3_aa: CASSGEGYEQYF
cdr3_nt: TGTGCCAGCAGTGGGGAGGGCTACGAGCAGTACTTC

clone_size: -
v_call: TRBV13
d_call: -
j_call: TRBJ2-7
cdr3_aa: CASSPLRDTTYEQYF
cdr3_nt: TGTGCCAGCAGCCCCCTTCGGGACACCACCTACGAGCAGTACTTC

clone_size: -
v_call: TRBV5-1
d_call: TRBD2
j_call: TRBJ2-1
cdr3_aa: CASSLGGLADEQFF
cdr3_nt: TGCGCCAGCAGCTTGGGAGGACTAGCGGATGAGCAGTTCTTC

clone_size: few
v_call: TRBV10-3
d_call: -
j_call: TRBJ1-1
cdr3_aa: CASEGEGLTEAFF
cdr3_nt: TGTGCCTCCGAAGGAGAGGGTTTAACTGAAGCTTTCTTT

clone_size: -
v_call: TRBV7-9
d_call: TRBD2
j_call: TRBJ2-1
cdr3_aa: CASSFSGTGVWNEQFF
cdr3_nt: TGTGCCAGCAGCTTTAGCGGGACGGGCGTTTGGAATGAGCAGTTCTTC

clone_size: many
v_call: TRBV6-6
d_call: TRBD1
j_call: TRBJ2-7
cdr3_aa: CASSFDRESSYEQYF
cdr3_nt: TGTGCCAGCAGTTTCGACAGGGAGAGCTCCTACGAGCAGTACTTC

clone_size: -
v_call: TRBV7-2
d_call: -
j_call: TRBJ1-4
cdr3_aa: CASSLLGDEEKLFF
cdr3_nt: TGTGCCAGCAGCCTGCTGGGGGACGAAGAAAAACTGTTTTTT

clone_size: -
v_call: TRBV27
d_call: -
j_call: TRBJ2-2
cdr3_aa: CASGIQAAGTGELFF
cdr3_nt: TGTGCCAGCGGCATCCAGGCCGCGGGGACCGGGGAGCTGTTTTTT

clone_size: -
v_call: TRBV10-1
d_call: TRBD1
j_call: TRBJ1-2
cdr3_aa: CASSNPQGAFYGYTF
cdr3_nt: TGCGCCAGCAGCAACCCACAGGGGGCTTTCTATGGCTACACCTTC

clone_size: -
v_call: TRBV14
d_call: TRBD2
j_call: TRBJ2-5
cdr3_aa: CASSQREGPGWETQYF
cdr3_nt: TGTGCCAGCAGCCAAAGGGAGGGCCCCGGCTGGGAGACCCAGTACTTC